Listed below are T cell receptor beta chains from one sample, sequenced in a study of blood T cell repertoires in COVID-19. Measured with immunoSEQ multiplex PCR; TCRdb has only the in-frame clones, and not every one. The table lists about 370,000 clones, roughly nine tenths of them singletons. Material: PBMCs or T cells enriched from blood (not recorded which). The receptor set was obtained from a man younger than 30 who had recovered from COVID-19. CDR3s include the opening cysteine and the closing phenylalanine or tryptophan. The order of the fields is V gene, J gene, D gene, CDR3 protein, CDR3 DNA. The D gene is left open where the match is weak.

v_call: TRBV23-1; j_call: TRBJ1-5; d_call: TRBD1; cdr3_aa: CASRTGGGQPQHF; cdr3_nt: TGCGCCAGCAGGACAGGGGGGGGGCAGCCCCAGCATTTT
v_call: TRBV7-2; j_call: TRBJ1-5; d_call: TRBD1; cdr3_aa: CASSSRQGAQPQHF; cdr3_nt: TGTGCCAGCAGCTCCCGACAGGGGGCTCAGCCCCAGCATTTT
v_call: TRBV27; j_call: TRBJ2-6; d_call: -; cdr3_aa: CASSFGGPGANVLTF; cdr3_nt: TGTGCCAGCAGTTTTGGGGGCCCTGGGGCCAACGTCCTGACTTTC
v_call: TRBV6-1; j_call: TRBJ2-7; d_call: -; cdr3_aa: CASSEARYYEQYF; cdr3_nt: TGTGCCAGCAGTGAGGCCCGTTACTACGAGCAGTACTTC
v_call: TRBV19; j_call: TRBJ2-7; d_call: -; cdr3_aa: CASSIVPTGPSSYEQYF; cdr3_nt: TGTGCCAGTAGTATAGTCCCCACAGGACCGAGCTCCTACGAGCAGTACTTC
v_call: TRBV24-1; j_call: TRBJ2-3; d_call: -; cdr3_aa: CATSESGTPKHPDTQYF; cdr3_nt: TGTGCCACCAGTGAAAGCGGTACCCCAAAGCACCCAGATACGCAGTATTTT
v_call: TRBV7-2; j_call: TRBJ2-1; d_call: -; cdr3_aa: CASSLVEAGEQFF; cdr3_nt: TGTGCCAGCAGCTTAGTCGAGGCAGGGGAGCAGTTCTTC
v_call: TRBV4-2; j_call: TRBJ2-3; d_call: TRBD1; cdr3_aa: CASSQGRLGQGATDTQYF; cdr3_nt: TGTGCCAGCAGCCAAGGAAGATTGGGACAGGGGGCTACAGATACGCAGTATTTT
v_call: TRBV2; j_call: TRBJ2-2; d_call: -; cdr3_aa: CAGAGTSNTGELFF; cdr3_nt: TGTGCCGGCGCCGGGACTTCGAACACCGGGGAGCTGTTTTTT
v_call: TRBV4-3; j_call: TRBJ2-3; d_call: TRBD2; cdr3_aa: CASSRRDSGSDTQYF; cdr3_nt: TGCGCCAGCAGCCGCCGAGACAGCGGGAGTGATACGCAGTATTTT